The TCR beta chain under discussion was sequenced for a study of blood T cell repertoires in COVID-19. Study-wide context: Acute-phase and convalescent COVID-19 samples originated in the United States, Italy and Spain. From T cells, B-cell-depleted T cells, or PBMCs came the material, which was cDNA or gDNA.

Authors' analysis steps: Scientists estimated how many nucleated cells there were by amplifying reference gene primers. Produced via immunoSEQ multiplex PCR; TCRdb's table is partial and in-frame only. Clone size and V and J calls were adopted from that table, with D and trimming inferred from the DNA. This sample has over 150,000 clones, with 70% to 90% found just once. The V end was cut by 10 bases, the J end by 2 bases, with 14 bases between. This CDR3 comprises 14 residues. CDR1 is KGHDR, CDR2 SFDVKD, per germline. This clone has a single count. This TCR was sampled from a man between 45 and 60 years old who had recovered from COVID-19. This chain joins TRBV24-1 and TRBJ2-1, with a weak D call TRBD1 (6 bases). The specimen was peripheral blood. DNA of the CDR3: TGTGCCACGGGGGACACAGGGACCTACAATGAGCAGTTCTTC. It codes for CATGDTGTYNEQFF.